This entry features one T cell receptor beta chain sequence. Its antigen is currently not known. At one end the junction does not follow the germline gene, possibly because of a read error. Read coverage stops 3 residues before the CDR3 terminus; the germline J gene supplies the remainder. Other DNA sequences in this specimen translate into the identical CDR3. Both CVID patients and healthy controls were predominantly of Caucasian heritage. From each donor, 5 to 8 ml of heparinized peripheral whole blood was collected. Genomic DNA from adults with common variable immune deficiency (CVID) and from healthy adult controls was used to sequence TCRbeta CDR3 repertoires. The control group comprised some 22 healthy adult volunteers, some 12 female and approximately ten male, aged roughly 20 to 75 years with a mean age of roughly 32. Diluted blood was density-centrifuged over Hypaque 1077 or Ficoll-Paque to isolate peripheral blood mononuclear cells. Unsorted mononuclear cells served as the source of genomic DNA, which was extracted either by Qiagen column purification or by a centrifugation-based method.

The entry originates in a study of T cell clonality in common variable immunodeficiency (dated by TCRdb to between 2014 and 2016). Results and caveats for the whole study, not just this receptor: Healthy controls shared more TCRbeta clones with each other than CVID subjects shared among themselves (p < 0.0001). Reportedly, TCRbeta sequences from CVID had fewer deletions and N-nucleotide insertions, and highly modified clones with 13 or more V deletions were absent from CVID. Differences among patients in the CVID cohort limited the correlations between repertoire features and clinical complications. Increased TCRbeta clonality was found in CVID subjects compared with healthy controls (t-test p = 0.018), with the increase being most characteristic of about a third of subjects. Despite equal DNA input, controls averaged approximately 84,000 unique sequences per sample versus about 31,547 in CVID samples. According to the authors, finding the cause of the higher clonality in CVID would require sequencing the repertoires of T cell subpopulations.

CDR1 and CDR2 are read off the germline V gene (reference sequence) as LNHDA and SQIVND. The CDR3 starts with the cysteine, ends with the phenylalanine, and has 16 residues. Only the CDR3 bases that were read are kept: 39 of them, in frame from base 1. CVID samples and control samples contributed equivalent amounts of genomic DNA as sequencing input. For every sample, a 60 bp segment covering the rearranged TCRbeta CDR3 region was amplified and then sequenced. The immunoSEQ assay, a bias-corrected multiplex PCR with high-throughput sequencing, was employed for TCRbeta amplification. The paper's data handling went like this. Every unique nucleotide sequence counted as a clone and was annotated with V, D and J genes, copy number and frequency. Sequences were labeled productive if in frame, and non-productive if out of frame or containing stop codons. As previously described, clonality was calculated on the basis of Shannon's entropy. Mean CDR3 Kyte-Doolittle hydropathy was derived from the predicted amino acid sequences of productive clones. Scaled V gene usage was hierarchically clustered using Manhattan distance and complete linkage with the R hclust function. Sharing of clones by CDR3 amino acid sequence was evaluated through resampling of 12 repertoires per group over 100 rounds. The repertoires were screened for 70 published EBV-specific TCRbeta sequences and roughly 240 published CMV-specific TCRbeta sequences. After two CVID samples that produced fewer than 10,000 sequences were dropped from the analysis, some 42 CVID repertoires remained. TCRdb took over this immuneACCESS table, retaining in-frame rearrangements with V and J assigned. Such tables are incomplete; in checked studies, under half of the missing clones stem from an unresolved V gene, and the remainder is unexplained. The V and J calls and clone size were taken over from that table, and D and trimming were inferred from the DNA. The data for this sample show tens of thousands of clones, each detected more than once. Of the sample, approximately 3% is held by the ten largest clones.

The sequenced material came from peripheral blood mononuclear cells. This clonotype originated in a person aged 18 to 75 in good health. This chain joins TRBV19 to TRBJ1-3; 7 junctional bases match TRBD1. The sequenced CDR3 bases are TGTGCCAGTAGTTTAAGATGGACAGGCTCTGGAAACACA. Translated, it reads CASSLRWTGSGNT. The entire CDR3 protein is CASSLRWTGSGNTIYF.